The T cell receptor beta chain under discussion was sequenced for a study of T cells in Graves' hyperthyroidism and ophthalmopathy (dated 2019 in TCRdb). Some background on the complete study: To identify TCR V-J signatures that set the groups apart, the researchers used a discovery cohort of about a hundred patients, made up of under 45 with Graves' ophthalmopathy and approximately 57 with stable Graves' hyperthyroidism. An independent validation cohort of about 19 hyperthyroidism patients and 15 or so patients who later progressed to ophthalmopathy tested prospective prediction of ophthalmopathy. The 100 discovery patients were divided at random into training and test sets in a 7:3 ratio. Thyroid tissue and blood T-cell repertoires from six Graves' hyperthyroidism patients were also compared in the study. Once sampling was done, hyperthyroidism patients were given methimazole at a starting dose of 30 mg daily, whereas ophthalmopathy patients were given high-dose intravenous methylprednisolone. The paper reports TCR Vbeta CDR3 sequencing of more than 120 peripheral blood samples: approximately 43 ophthalmopathy, 75 to 80 hyperthyroidism and around 17 progressor patients.

This clonotype was counted many times. There is no known antigen for this receptor. Per-nucleotide qualities are absent, and no much larger clonotype sits a single base away. Reading the germline V gene gives CDR1 SGDLS and CDR2 YYNGEE. The CDR3 sequence holds 16 residues, the cysteine and phenylalanine included. Only the CDR3 region is kept as DNA, spanning 48 bases read in frame from base 1. V is clipped by 3 bases and J by 2 bases, and the sequence between their germline boundaries is 18 bases long. The TCR beta CDR3 regions were amplified from the RNA transcripts. A first-round RT-PCR of the TCR CDR3 used the HTBI primer set with the Qiagen OneStep RT-PCR kit. Libraries were constructed in a second round of multiplex PCR, after which size selection and purification were carried out. Paired-end sequencing of the libraries was performed with 100 bp reads on an Illumina HiSeq2000. The paper's data handling went like this. SOAPnuke was used to process the raw data, removing reads that contained adapters or uncalled bases, had a mean Phred below 15, or lacked an exact match to the constant primer or identifier. COPE v1.2.5 was used to merge the high-quality paired reads, and each unique nucleotide sequence was defined as a clonotype. Clonotypes were aligned to IMGT TRBV, TRBD and TRBJ reference segments using MiTCR v1.1. The analysis included only V-J combinations with a frequency above 0.0001, which together covered roughly 99% of the repertoires. The TCS score was defined as F50 (clonal expansion) divided by E x V (chaos), with BLOSUM62-based TCRdist calculated between CDR3 peptides within each V-J. Welch's t-statistics and random forest reduced approximately 520 V-J features to roughly 13, which were used in a naive Bayes classifier (R e1071). Thyroid-blood repertoire similarity was quantified with the Morisita-Horn index. TCRdb reanalyzed the raw reads on its own, using fastp at Q25 for trimming and MiXCR for clone calling, and kept in-frame beta chains. Merged by CDR3 protein, the rows form single entries marked with the most common genes and DNA. The V and J calls follow TCRdb's processing rather than the paper's. Present in this sample are about 610,000 distinct CDR3 sequences, around 45% of which were seen just once. Roughly 7.7% of the sample rests with the top ten.

What the work shows at the level of the full study, not this receptor alone: Most expanded thyroid clonotypes (frequency above 0.001) were also detected in blood, suggesting blood repertoires may reflect thyroid immune responses. In cross-validation, a model built on a 13 V-J signature told ophthalmopathy apart from stable hyperthyroidism with 85% to 90% sensitivity and roughly 81% specificity, and in testing the same model reached 80%/75%. In validation, progression to ophthalmopathy was predicted by the model with around 71% sensitivity and around 75% specificity, a median of roughly 6.4 months before onset. Sample size was not statistically predetermined, and investigators were not blinded to group allocation.

Graves' hyperthyroidism was defined as stable when no progression to ophthalmopathy occurred over 18 months of follow-up. Hyperthyroidism patients were newly diagnosed, with disease duration under 2 months, and aged 18 to 65 years. Patients with uncontrolled infections, other autoimmune diseases, pregnancy or lactation were excluded. Clinical symptoms, serum thyroxine and TRAb, thyroid ultrasound, and orbital computed tomography formed the basis for the diagnoses. Trizol reagent was used to extract total RNA, and RNA quality was then checked on an Agilent 2100 Bioanalyzer. The rearranged chain carries TRBV9 and TRBJ2-7, and TRBD2 may be the D gene, going by 6 matching bases. The source is a woman younger than 30 with Graves' hyperthyroidism. Sequenced: peripheral blood or thyroid tissue (not recorded which). The DNA sequence is as follows: TGTGCCAGCAGCGGCGACGTTTTCGGAGGGGCCTACGAGCAGTACTTC. Translated, this is CASSGDVFGGAYEQYF.